One sample yielded the 16 T cell receptor beta chains listed below, sequenced in a study of cytomegalovirus exposure and HLA in healthy donors. Only in-frame clones appear in the TCRdb table, and some are missing; sequencing was by immunoSEQ multiplex PCR. The data show 110,000 to 150,000 clones, approximately 91% seen once. The sample taken for sequencing was PBMCs. These receptors all come from a man aged 18 to 30 in good health and CMV-seronegative.

The chain links TRBV2 to TRBJ1-2; TRBD1 might be the D (6 bases). Per the germline V gene, CDR1 is SNHLY and CDR2 is FYNNEI. V lost 0 bases, J lost 7 bases, and 21 bases lay in between. This CDR3 spans 17 amino acids. The DNA for the CDR3 is TGTGCCAGCAGTGAAGCTGCAGGGGCTTTAAGCTACGGTGGCTACACCTTC. Encoded protein: CASSEAAGALSYGGYTF.

The chain uses TRBV11-3 and TRBJ2-2; unclear D gene. The V gene lost 1 base and the J gene lost 1 base, with 13 bases spanning the gap. Looked up from germline, CDR1 is SGHNT and CDR2 is YENEEA. The CDR3 sequence is 17 residues long. Here the CDR3 DNA reads TGTGCCAGCAGCTTAGGTGGTTTACATCAGAACACCGGGGAGCTGTTTTTT. Protein: CASSLGGLHQNTGELFF.

J is TRBJ1-4 and V is TRBV7-2; D perhaps matches TRBD1 (6 bases). The CDR3 totals 15 residues. With 6 bases removed from V and 2 bases from J, the gap between germline ends came to 13 bases. CDR1 and CDR2 from the germline V gene are SGHTA and FQGNSA. The CDR3 protein is CASSPAGATNEKLFF. The CDR3 DNA reads TGTGCCAGCAGTCCTGCAGGGGCGACTAATGAAAAACTGTTTTTT.

This clone showed up just once. The V gene is TRBV5-1, the J gene TRBJ2-5; 8 nucleotides agree with TRBD2. This CDR3 contains 13 residues. V was clipped by 3 bases and J by 7 bases; unmatched bases: 5. The germline V gene has CDR1 SGHRS and CDR2 YFSETQ. CDR3 bases: TGCGCCAGCAGCTCCGGGGGGGTCGCGACCCAGTACTTC. It yields the protein CASSSGGVATQYF.

Comments on this clone: A read error may account for a junction end that differs from germline. This rearrangement joins TRBV2 to TRBJ1-6; D gene unclear. Looked up from germline, CDR1 is SNHLY and CDR2 is FYNNEI. The CDR3 length is 11 residues. CDR3 DNA: TGTGCCAGCACCTATACTTCACCCCTCCACTTT. This sequence encodes CASTYTSPLHF.

This clone was seen only once. This chain uses TRBV5-3 with TRBJ2-5; a possible D gene is TRBD2 (5 bases). TRBV5-3 is an ORF for which the function is uncertain. CDR3 length: 14 residues. Trimming cost V 4 bases and J 5 bases, with 15 bases left between them. The CDR3 sequence: CARSHRIRGETQYF. CDR3 nucleotide sequence: TGTGCCAGAAGCCACCGCATTAGAGGGGAGACCCAGTACTTC.

This clone appeared once. This chain joins TRBV6-1 and TRBJ1-4; 8 bases fit TRBD1. The germline V gene has CDR1 MNHNS and CDR2 SASEGT. The J segment lost 7 bases and the V segment lost 5 bases, leaving 3 bases of the junction unmatched. The CDR3 totals 13 residues. The CDR3 here is CASSRQGSEKLFF. The CDR3 bases are TGTGCCAGCAGTCGACAGGGGAGTGAAAAACTGTTTTTT.

V usage is TRBV6-5 and J usage is TRBJ1-2; D gene uncertain. Germline V gives CDR1 MNHEY, CDR2 SVGAGI. Deletions cut 0 bases from V and 1 base from J, with 9 bases between. The CDR3 length is 15 residues. The CDR3 sequence is CASSYSSRFNYGYTF. The CDR3, as DNA: TGTGCCAGCAGTTACTCGAGCCGTTTTAACTATGGCTACACCTTC.

The gene calls are TRBV29-1 and TRBJ2-4; TRBD2 is a possible D gene (6 bases). Trimming stripped 3 bases from V and 2 bases from J, with 14 bases between. Per germline, CDR1 SQVTM and CDR2 ANQGSEA. There are 15 residues in the CDR3. The chain's CDR3 is CSVEGTGVTKNIQYF. CDR3 bases: TGCAGCGTTGAGGGGACTGGAGTAACCAAAAACATTCAGTACTTC.

In its sample, this clone was seen once. The genes are TRBV30 and TRBJ1-1, with D possibly matching TRBD1 (6 bases). CDR3 length: 14 amino acids. The germline gives CDR1 GTSNPN, CDR2 SVGIG (reference sequence). Trimming took off 1 base at V and 1 base at J, with 10 bases between the two ends. CDR3 DNA sequence: TGTGCCTGGAGTGGCGGGGGGCCGAACACTGAAGCTTTCTTT. Its translation: CAWSGGGPNTEAFF.

The chain joins TRBV6-6 to TRBJ2-7; D is perhaps TRBD2 (5 bases). The ends were cut back, 5 bases at V and 4 bases at J, with 12 bases in the middle. Germline V CDR1 and CDR2: MNHNY, SVGAGI (reference sequence). This CDR3 is 13 amino acids long. The CDR3 is CASSRGSAYEQYV. CDR3 nucleotide sequence: TGTGCCAGCAGTCGCGGGTCAGCGTACGAGCAGTACGTC.

The J gene is TRBJ2-1, the V gene TRBV10-2; D remains unclear. Between the trimmed V and J ends, which lost 6 bases and 12 bases, there was a span of 21 bases. This CDR3 is built from 14 residues. The V gene's germline CDR1 is WSHSY and CDR2 SAAADI. CDR3 bases: TGCGCCAGCAGCCCTCGACCCGATAGCTCCCCGCAGTTCTTC. This gives the protein CASSPRPDSSPQFF.

The chain has TRBV5-1 and TRBJ1-2, with D unclear. This CDR3 has 15 amino acids. Trimming cost V 0 bases and J 0 bases, with 9 bases left between them. Germline V gene lookup returns CDR1 SGHRS and CDR2 YFSETQ. In DNA, the CDR3 is TGCGCCAGCAGCTTGGGGCAGACAACTAACTATGGCTACACCTTC. Amino acid sequence: CASSLGQTTNYGYTF.

This chain uses TRBV7-3 with TRBJ2-1, with 7 bases fitting TRBD2. V shed 5 bases and J 6 bases; nucleotides not matched to a gene: 10. This CDR3 spans 15 amino acids. Germline CDR1 reads SGHTA; CDR2 reads FQGTGA. Written as DNA, the CDR3 is TGTGCCAGCAGCCGATCGGGACTAATCACCAATGAGCAGTTCTTC. Protein sequence: CASSRSGLITNEQFF.

The V and J genes are TRBV4-3 and TRBJ2-6; possibly TRBD1 for D (5 bases). V dropped 3 bases and J dropped 1 base, with 16 bases sitting between them. The CDR3 runs 18 residues. Germline assignment: CDR1 LGHNA and CDR2 YSLEER. The DNA of the CDR3 is TGCGCCAGCAGCCAGGACACTCTACTACCTTCTGGGGCCAACGTCCTGACTTTC. This sequence encodes CASSQDTLLPSGANVLTF.

The chain has TRBV19 and TRBJ1-6; D not certain. Germline V gives CDR1 LNHDA, CDR2 SQIVND (reference sequence). The CDR3 extends over 15 amino acids. V shed 7 bases and J shed 8 bases, with 18 bases lying between them. In DNA form, the CDR3 reads TGTGCCAGTATGAGTTCGGGGTCAGGCTATTCACCCCTCCACTTT. This sequence encodes CASMSSGSGYSPLHF.